The 3 T cell receptor beta chains below all came from one sample that was sequenced in a study of cytomegalovirus exposure and HLA in healthy donors. TCRdb's table, derived via immunoSEQ multiplex PCR, lists solely in-frame clones and lacks some. The table includes 250,000 to 300,000 clones, 65% to 90% detected once. Sequenced: PBMCs. All receptors derive from a woman aged 18-29 years in good health and CMV-seronegative.

This rearrangement joins TRBV29-1 to TRBJ2-1; tentative D call: TRBD2 (5 bases). Germline assignment: CDR1 SQVTM and CDR2 ANQGSEA. The CDR3 runs to 12 residues. Trimming left V 5 bases short and J 8 bases short, with 13 bases between. CDR3 DNA: TGCAGCGTTTCTGGTCTAGCCGATGAGCAGTTCTTC. Translation gives CSVSGLADEQFF.

This clone was recorded a few times. CDR3 residues: CAWGSSGTPTVGYTF. The DNA for the CDR3 is TGTGCCTGGGGTTCGAGCGGGACACCGACTGTCGGCTACACCTTC. The V gene is TRBV30, the J gene TRBJ1-2, with TRBD1 as a possible D gene (6 bases). V lost 5 bases, J lost 8 bases, and 24 bases lay in between. The CDR3 is made up of 15 amino acids. Germline-derived CDR1 and CDR2 are GTSNPN and SVGIG (reference sequence).

The genes are TRBV6-5 and TRBJ1-1; 9 positions agree with TRBD1. The CDR3 contains 16 residues. Germline CDR1 reads MNHEY; CDR2 reads SVGAGI. Trimming cost V 2 bases and J 3 bases; bases outside gene matches: 7. In nucleotides, the CDR3 is TGTGCCAGCAGTTACGCCCTGGGACAGGGTCACACTGAAGCTTTCTTT. Translation: CASSYALGQGHTEAFF.